This T cell receptor beta chain is drawn from a study of ipilimumab plus nivolumab after autologous stem cell transplantation. On the study more broadly: Median doses per patient: 5 ipilimumab, about 8 nivolumab. DLBCL patients had primary refractory or relapsed disease.

This clone was observed a few times. The protocol was immunoSEQ multiplex PCR, while the TCRdb copy is restricted to in-frame clones and leaves out a portion. The data show some 25,000 clones, with approximately 86% seen just once and roughly 5.5% held by the top ten. Starting 14 to 28 days after autologous transplant, ipilimumab 1 mg/kg was given. Germline-derived CDR1 and CDR2 are SGHRS and YFSETQ. V lost 0 bases and J lost 3, with 9 bases in between. CDR3 size: 14 residues. This receptor was obtained from a male donor with diffuse large B-cell lymphoma. The V and J genes are TRBV5-1 and TRBJ2-5; no firm D call. The specimen comprised PBMCs, sampled in a trial of ipilimumab plus nivolumab as post-transplant consolidation. CDR3 in amino acids: CASSLGPMEETQYF. For the CDR3, the DNA is TGCGCCAGCAGCTTGGGGCCGATGGAAGAGACCCAGTACTTC.